The 27 T cell receptor beta chains in this list originate from one sample, sequenced in a study of shared clonotypes between healthy human individuals. Profiling relied on immunoSEQ multiplex PCR, and the TCRdb table lists in-frame clones only, not all of them. The table lists about 980,000 clones, about 80% of them singletons. Sequenced: memory CD4+ T cells sorted from blood. Subset reported: CD45RA-negative fraction. The receptor source for this set is a man between 18 and 29 years old in good health.

This rearrangement joins TRBV19 to TRBJ1-2; D uncertain. The CDR3 is 13 amino acids. Germline values: CDR1 LNHDA, CDR2 SQIVND (reference sequence). Trimming shortened V by 3 bases and J by 4 bases, and 9 bases separated the two germline ends. The CDR3 sequence: CASSISSGYGYTF. For the CDR3, the DNA is TGTGCCAGTAGTATCTCGTCAGGCTATGGCTACACCTTC. The full variable domain, completed using reference TRBV19 and TRBJ1-2, is DGGITQSPKYLFRKEGQNVTLSCEQNLNHDAMYWYRQDPGQGLRLIYYSQIVNDFQKGDIAEGYSVSREKKESFPLTVTSAQKNPTAFYLCASSISSGYGYTFGSGTRLTVV.

Details on this clone: This same CDR3 is encoded by further DNA sequences in the sample. This rearrangement joins TRBV30 to TRBJ1-6, with D possibly TRBD1 on 6 matching bases. Trimming took off 2 bases at V and 9 bases at J, with 14 bases between the two ends. CDR3 length equals 14 residues. The germline CDR1 and CDR2 sequences are GTSNPN and SVGIG (reference sequence). The CDR3 sequence: CAWSSRTESSPLHF. The CDR3 DNA sequence: TGTGCCTGGAGTAGTCGGACAGAATCTTCACCCCTCCACTTT.

The gene calls are TRBV5-4 and TRBJ1-5; D is unclear. Trimming removed 0 bases from V and 5 bases from J, with 3 bases in between. The CDR3 spans 12 residues. Germline V lookup: CDR1 SGHNT, CDR2 YYREEE (reference sequence). The CDR3 DNA follows: TGTGCCAGCAGCTTGGGGTATCAGCCCCAGCATTTT. Encoded protein: CASSLGYQPQHF.

This rearrangement joins TRBV7-9 to TRBJ2-1, with D possibly matching TRBD2 (5 bases). V lost 5 bases and J 2 bases, leaving 13 bases between the germline ends. Germline V gene lookup returns CDR1 SEHNR and CDR2 FQNEAQ (reference sequence). CDR3 length: 15 amino acids. The CDR3 bases are TGTGCCAGCAGCCCGTTGGGGAGAACCTACAATGAGCAGTTCTTC. Translated: CASSPLGRTYNEQFF.

This rearrangement joins TRBV5-4 to TRBJ2-7; 10 nucleotides line up with TRBD1. Germline loops: CDR1 SGHNT, CDR2 YYREEE (reference sequence). V trimming: 5 bases; J trimming: 4 bases; junction bases outside the gene matches: 9. The length of the CDR3 is 15 residues. The CDR3 protein is CASSSRDRGLYEQYF. Written as DNA, the CDR3 is TGTGCCAGCAGTTCCCGGGACAGGGGTCTATACGAGCAGTACTTC.

The chain combines TRBV11-2 with TRBJ1-1, with 11 bases identical to TRBD1. This CDR3 comprises 16 residues. The germline CDR1 and CDR2 sequences are SGHAT and FQNNGV. With 3 bases clipped from V and 0 bases from J, the junction kept 3 bases outside the gene matches. The CDR3 reads CASSLGQGGVNTEAFF. The CDR3 DNA follows: TGTGCCAGCAGCTTGGGACAGGGGGGGGTGAACACTGAAGCTTTCTTT.

The chain uses TRBV6-1 and TRBJ1-1, with D maybe TRBD1 (6 bases). V lost 0 bases, J lost 6 bases, and 11 bases lay in between. The germline V gene has CDR1 MNHNS and CDR2 SASEGT. CDR3 length: 14 amino acids. The CDR3 DNA follows: TGTGCCAGCAGTGAAGCGTGGGGGCGGTCTGAAGCTTTCTTT. Its protein product is CASSEAWGRSEAFF.

This chain uses TRBV30 with TRBJ1-5, with 7 bases identical to TRBD1. CDR1 is GTSNPN, CDR2 SVGIG, per germline (reference sequence). The CDR3 totals 15 residues. V lost 3 bases to trimming and J lost 6 bases; unmatched junction nucleotides: 11. Here the CDR3 DNA reads TGTGCCTGGAGAGAGACAGGGCTTAACGTTCAGCCCCAGCATTTT. Translation gives CAWRETGLNVQPQHF.

The rearrangement uses TRBV27 and TRBJ1-1; D gene uncertain. V lost 4 bases to trimming and J lost 5 bases, with 14 bases between them. This CDR3 region has 14 residues. Germline V gene sequence: CDR1 MNHEY, CDR2 SMNVEV (reference sequence). The CDR3 sequence: CASSSLETKTEAFF. CDR3 DNA: TGTGCCAGCAGTTCCCTCGAAACAAAGACTGAAGCTTTCTTT.

The J gene is TRBJ2-5, the V gene TRBV28; TRBD2 matches at 12 bases. CDR3 length: 15 residues. CDR1 is MDHEN and CDR2 is SYDVKM in the germline V gene. V lost 7 bases to trimming and J lost 5 bases; unmatched junction nucleotides: 8. CDR3 sequence reads: CASTSSGGARETQYF. The DNA of the CDR3 is TGTGCCAGCACCTCTAGCGGGGGGGCCAGGGAGACCCAGTACTTC.

The chain combines TRBV10-3 with TRBJ2-3; no firm D call. Germline-derived CDR1 and CDR2 are ENHRY and SYGVKD. V was shortened by 3 bases and J by 2 bases, with 12 bases between the two germline ends. The CDR3 consists of 15 residues. The DNA of the CDR3 is TGTGCCATCAGTGATAGGTCCAGGATCACAGATACGCAGTATTTT. Residues: CAISDRSRITDTQYF.

This clone appeared once. This chain links TRBV5-6 with TRBJ2-1, with D maybe TRBD1 (6 bases). The V gene's germline CDR1 is SGHDT and CDR2 YYEEEE. The CDR3 has 16 amino acids. V was trimmed by 4 bases and J by 0 bases, leaving 14 bases between them. The CDR3 DNA follows: TGTGCCAGCAGCCAATTTCGACAGGCCTCCTACAATGAGCAGTTCTTC. Its translation: CASSQFRQASYNEQFF.

This sequence joins TRBV23-1 and TRBJ1-2, with TRBD1 as a possible D gene (5 bases). TRBV23-1 is an open reading frame, and its role is uncertain. V was cut by 8 bases and J by 2 bases, with 18 bases left in between. This CDR3 is built from 15 residues. CDR3 in amino acids: CASLPSLAGNYGYTF. The CDR3 nucleotides read TGCGCCAGCCTTCCATCATTGGCAGGGAACTATGGCTACACCTTC.

A few counts support this clone. V gene TRBV12-2 combines with J gene TRBJ1-5; the table's D gene call, TRBD1, was not cross checked with the DNA. TRBV12-2 is a pseudogene. This CDR3 comprises 19 residues. The CDR3 loop is CASRFLRDRGFSSNQPQHF. The CDR3 nucleotides read TGTGCAAGTCGCTTCCTCCGGGACAGGGGGTTTTCGAGCAATCAGCCCCAGCATTTT.

This sequence joins TRBV7-2 and TRBJ2-3; 8 nucleotides align to TRBD2. The length of the CDR3 is 15 residues. Germline-derived CDR1 and CDR2 are SGHTA and FQGNSA. The J segment lost 0 bases and the V segment lost 4 bases, leaving 3 bases of the junction unmatched. CDR3 in amino acids: CASSSKRESTDTQYF. The CDR3, as DNA: TGTGCCAGCAGCTCTAAGCGGGAGAGCACAGATACGCAGTATTTT.

A note on this clone: The same CDR3 can be traced to other DNA sequences in this sample. The rearrangement uses TRBV2 and TRBJ1-2; TRBD1 matches 8 bases. Germline trimming cut 6 bases from V and 4 bases from J; bases unmatched to any gene: 4. Germline V gene sequence: CDR1 SNHLY, CDR2 FYNNEI. The CDR3 has 13 residues. The CDR3 bases are TGTGCCAGCAGCGGACAGGGAGGCTATGGCTACACCTTC. This translates into CASSGQGGYGYTF.

The rearrangement links TRBV6-1 to TRBJ1-4; D may be TRBD1 (6 bases). The germline V gene encodes CDR1 MNHNS and CDR2 SASEGT. V gave up 2 bases and J gave up 0 bases, with 10 bases separating them. The CDR3 loop spans 16 amino acids. The CDR3 here is CASSERGEATNEKLFF. The CDR3 DNA reads as TGTGCCAGCAGTGAAAGGGGGGAGGCAACTAATGAAAAACTGTTTTTT.

The gene calls are TRBV2 and TRBJ1-5; D remains ambiguous. This CDR3 spans 13 amino acids. Germline V CDR1 and CDR2: SNHLY, FYNNEI. Trimming cost V 6 bases and J 4 bases, with 10 bases left between them. CDR3: CASSGRPNQPQHF. The DNA for the CDR3 is TGTGCCAGCAGCGGACGACCGAATCAGCCCCAGCATTTT.

This rearrangement joins TRBV6-5 to TRBJ2-2, with 7 bases that match TRBD1. Trimming took 5 bases from V and 1 from J; bases not matched to a gene: 4. The CDR3 is 15 amino acids. The germline V gene has CDR1 MNHEY and CDR2 SVGAGI. The CDR3 sequence: CASSNRQGNTGELFF. CDR3 DNA sequence: TGTGCCAGCAGTAATAGACAGGGGAACACCGGGGAGCTGTTTTTT.

The genes are TRBV11-2 and TRBJ1-2, with 8 bases aligning to TRBD1. The V gene end was trimmed by 7 bases and the J gene end by 4 bases; junction bases not matched to a gene: 11. Germline V gene sequence: CDR1 SGHAT, CDR2 FQNNGV. CDR3 length equals 15 residues. DNA for the CDR3: TGTGCCAGCACCATCGACAGGGGAAATTCCTATGGCTACACCTTC. Translating gives CASTIDRGNSYGYTF.

The chain uses TRBV10-3 and TRBJ2-7, with TRBD1 as a possible D gene (6 bases). V was cut by 10 bases and J by 0 bases, with 10 bases left in between. From germline, CDR1 is ENHRY and CDR2 SYGVKD. CDR3 length: 12 residues. CDR3 DNA sequence: TGTGCCACCCGGGACAACTCCTACGAGCAGTACTTC. It specifies CATRDNSYEQYF.

V usage is TRBV4-2 and J usage is TRBJ1-2; 7 bases are a match to TRBD1. The CDR3 is 16 amino acids. Germline lookup yields CDR1 LGHNA and CDR2 YNFKEQ. Trimming took 0 bases from V and 6 from J; bases not matched to a gene: 10. Written as DNA, the CDR3 is TGTGCCAGCAGCCAAGATTCCGGCAGGGGGGGAGATGGCTACACCTTC. It encodes CASSQDSGRGGDGYTF.

The chain combines TRBV5-1 with TRBJ1-1; the D gene is possibly TRBD1 (5 bases). This CDR3 comprises 14 residues. Germline V gives CDR1 SGHRS, CDR2 YFSETQ. Trimming left V 5 bases short and J 4 bases short, with 15 bases between. The CDR3 DNA reads as TGCGCCAGCAGTAATAGGCAGGGCGGCACTGAAGCTTTCTTT. Translation gives CASSNRQGGTEAFF.

As for this clone: The junction shows a germline mismatch at one end, possibly a read error. The V call is TRBV7-7, the J call TRBJ2-5, with D perhaps matching TRBD2 (5 bases). CDR3 size: 16 residues. Germline CDR1 and CDR2: SSHAT and FNYEAQ (reference sequence). The CDR3 sequence: CASSLDGGSPGETQYF. Written as DNA, the CDR3 is TGTGCTAGCAGCTTAGATGGTGGGAGCCCCGGGGAGACCCAGTACTTC.

The chain has TRBV30 and TRBJ2-7; 8 bases fit TRBD1. Germline CDR1 and CDR2: GTSNPN and SVGIG (reference sequence). The V and J ends lost 2 bases and 1 base, in that order; junction bases with no gene match: 4. This CDR3 comprises 14 residues. CDR3 coding DNA: TGTGCCTGGAGTAGACAGGGGAAATCCTACGAGCAGTACTTC. Protein: CAWSRQGKSYEQYF.

The rearrangement links TRBV4-3 to TRBJ2-2; 7 bases map to TRBD1. Germline V gene sequence: CDR1 LGHNA, CDR2 YSLEER. The CDR3 spans 14 residues. V trimming: 0 bases; J trimming: 6 bases; junction bases outside the gene matches: 1. The CDR3 loop is CASSQDQGAGELFF. CDR3 coding DNA: TGCGCCAGCAGCCAAGATCAGGGGGCCGGGGAGCTGTTTTTT.

This sequence joins TRBV2 and TRBJ2-2, with 12 positions matching TRBD2. Germline CDR1 reads SNHLY; CDR2 reads FYNNEI. CDR3 size: 16 residues. V was clipped by 7 bases and J by 1 base; unmatched bases: 4. CDR3 amino acids: CASKLGLAGNTGELFF. CDR3 DNA sequence: TGTGCCAGCAAATTGGGACTAGCGGGGAACACCGGGGAGCTGTTTTTT. The full variable domain, its missing parts supplied by reference TRBV2 and TRBJ2-2, is EPEVTQTPSHQVTQMGQEVILRCVPISNHLYFYWYRQILGQKVEFLVSFYNNEISEKSEIFDDQFSVERPDGSNFTLKIRSTKLEDSAMYFCASKLGLAGNTGELFFGEGSRLTVL.